Each of the 27 T cell receptor beta chains below was sequenced from the same sample in a study of T cells in Graves' hyperthyroidism and ophthalmopathy. Researchers amplified the TCR beta CDR3 regions from RNA transcripts. A first-round RT-PCR of the TCR CDR3 used the HTBI primer set. MiXCR, run by TCRdb on the multiplex PCR reads, gives a single entry per CDR3 protein. The repertoire holds about 640,000 distinct CDR3 sequences, with about 20% as singletons. Sequenced input: blood. The receptors come from a man aged 30-40 years with Graves' ophthalmopathy.

V gene TRBV12-3 or TRBV12-4 combines with J gene TRBJ2-2, with unresolved D. Trimming pared 5 bases from V and 7 bases from J, leaving 14 bases between. The length of the CDR3 is 14 residues. This chain's CDR3 is CASSLDQLSGELFF. In DNA, the CDR3 is TGTGCCAGCAGTCTGGACCAACTTAGCGGGGAGCTGTTTTTT.

The chain combines TRBV3-1 with TRBJ1-2; D call uncertain. This CDR3 has 13 amino acids. V lost 1 base, J lost 8 bases, and 11 bases lay in between. CDR1 is LGHDT and CDR2 is YNNKEL in the germline V gene (reference sequence). CDR3 amino acids: CASSQAPSWGYTF. The CDR3 nucleotides read TGTGCCAGCAGCCAAGCGCCGAGTTGGGGCTACACCTTC.

This clonotype was observed a handful of times. The J gene is TRBJ2-1, the V gene TRBV5-8, with TRBD2 matching over 13 bases. Germline CDR1 reads SGHTS; CDR2 reads YDEGEE. With V trimmed by 0 bases and J by 2 bases, 14 bases remained unmatched. The CDR3 runs 21 residues. Here the CDR3 reads CASSLVGGTRTSGRTYNEQFF. In nucleotides, the CDR3 is TGTGCCAGCAGCTTGGTAGGAGGGACCCGGACTAGCGGGAGAACCTACAATGAGCAGTTCTTC.

This chain links TRBV27 with TRBJ2-2; D tentatively fits TRBD1 or TRBD2 (5 bases each). In germline, CDR1 is MNHEY, CDR2 SMNVEV (reference sequence). The CDR3 is made up of 12 amino acids. Deletions cut 3 bases from V and 9 bases from J, with 8 bases between. The CDR3 spells CASSFWGRELFF. The CDR3 bases are TGTGCCAGCAGTTTTTGGGGGAGGGAGCTGTTTTTT.

The CDR3 DNA is TGTGCCAGCAGCTTAGCGAGCGGGGCGGGGGAGACCCAGTACTTC. This gives the protein CASSLASGAGETQYF. V is TRBV7-9 and J is TRBJ2-5; TRBD2 matches 7 bases. V gave up 0 bases and J gave up 5 bases; unmatched junction bases: 6. Per germline, CDR1 SEHNR and CDR2 FQNEAQ (reference sequence). CDR3 length: 15 residues.

The chain combines TRBV28 with TRBJ2-7, with 8 bases that match TRBD2. Germline V gene data show CDR1 as MDHEN and CDR2 as SYDVKM. The CDR3 has 13 amino acids. V shed 6 bases and J 4 bases; nucleotides not matched to a gene: 5. The CDR3 is CASSNSGEYEQYF. DNA for the CDR3: TGTGCCAGCAGCAATAGCGGGGAGTACGAGCAGTACTTC.

This clonotype turned up a few times. The chain carries TRBV27 and TRBJ2-2; 7 positions match TRBD1. With V trimmed by 1 base and J by 9 bases, 2 bases remained unmatched. Germline CDR1 reads MNHEY; CDR2 reads SMNVEV (reference sequence). The CDR3 extends over 13 amino acids. The CDR3 nucleotides read TGTGCCAGCAGTTTATACAGGGGTTGGGAGCTGTTTTTT. It translates to CASSLYRGWELFF.

In this sample, this clonotype turned up many times. The chain is built from TRBV2 and TRBJ1-1; 7 nucleotides match TRBD1. The V gene's germline CDR1 is SNHLY and CDR2 FYNNEI. The junction had 9 bases not matched to a gene; V was cut back by 4 bases and J by 4 bases. The CDR3 runs to 15 residues. CDR3 sequence reads: CASSADRSRVTEAFF. CDR3 sequence (DNA): TGTGCCAGCAGTGCGGACAGGTCGAGGGTCACTGAAGCTTTCTTT.

The J gene is TRBJ2-1, the V gene TRBV6-9; possibly TRBD2 for D (9 bases). Germline V gene lookup returns CDR1 MNHGY and CDR2 SVAAGI. The CDR3 has 20 amino acids. V was trimmed by 3 bases and J by 5 bases, leaving 29 bases between them. CDR3 in DNA: TGTGCCAGCAGTTACCTCCCGGGACAGGCCGGTCTAGCGGGAAACAATGAGCAGTTCTTC. It specifies CASSYLPGQAGLAGNNEQFF.

Notes on this clonotype: Given the absence of the conserved phenylalanine or tryptophan at the CDR3 end, a read error is likely. This chain connects TRBV7-9 to TRBJ2-5; D assignment may be TRBD1 or TRBD2 (6 bases each). Per the germline V gene, CDR1 is SEHNR and CDR2 is FQNEAQ (reference sequence). There are 22 residues in the CDR3. V shed 1 base and J shed 3 bases, with 33 bases lying between them. DNA for the CDR3: TGTGCCAGCAGCTTAGGGACTGACAGGATCAGGCAGTACCGACTAGAGGAAGAGACCCAGTACCTC. As protein: CASSLGTDRIRQYRLEEETQYL.

This clonotype was seen ten or more times. The chain couples TRBV5-1 to TRBJ1-2; perhaps TRBD1 as D (5 bases). This CDR3 spans 15 amino acids. The germline V gene encodes CDR1 SGHRS and CDR2 YFSETQ. The germline V and J ends were trimmed by 3 bases and 0 bases, with 12 bases remaining between them. DNA for the CDR3: TGCGCCAGCAGCTCAAACAGGATAGCTAACTATGGCTACACCTTC. Translated, it gives CASSSNRIANYGYTF.

There are a few counts of this clonotype. Here the CDR3 reads CASSSGLAGVFNEQYF. DNA for the CDR3: TGTGCCAGCAGTTCCGGACTAGCGGGAGTTTTCAACGAGCAGTACTTC. The rearrangement joins TRBV7-9 to TRBJ2-7; 13 nucleotides match TRBD2. Trimming took 6 bases from V and 5 from J; bases not matched to a gene: 10. The CDR3 covers 16 residues. CDR1 is SEHNR, CDR2 FQNEAQ, per germline (reference sequence).

This clonotype was seen only once. The chain has TRBV3-1 and TRBJ2-6; no reliable D call. This CDR3 comprises 15 residues. The V gene's germline CDR1 is LGHDT and CDR2 YNNKEL (reference sequence). Trimming removed 5 bases at V and 4 bases at J, with 12 bases between. The CDR3 nucleotides are TGTGCCAGCAGCTCCCGACCGGACGGGGCCAACGTCCTGACTTTC. Translation gives CASSSRPDGANVLTF.

This clonotype has more than one count but fewer than ten. The V gene is TRBV10-2, the J gene TRBJ1-6; no definite D call. This CDR3 has 15 amino acids. V was shortened by 3 bases and J by 8 bases, with 14 bases between the two germline ends. Germline V lookup: CDR1 WSHSY, CDR2 SAAADI. CDR3 sequence reads: CASSDESGYHSPLHF. CDR3 DNA: TGCGCCAGCAGTGATGAATCGGGATATCATTCACCCCTCCACTTT.

The chain has TRBV14 and TRBJ1-1; D gene unclear. With 6 bases removed from V and 8 bases from J, the gap between germline ends came to 16 bases. The length of the CDR3 is 13 residues. Germline V CDR1 and CDR2: SGHDN, FVKESK. CDR3 nucleotides: TGTGCCAGCAGTACAACCAGGACCGGGGAAGCTTTCTTT. Translating it yields CASSTTRTGEAFF.

To note about this clonotype: Here the CDR3 omits its conserved ending phenylalanine or tryptophan, so a read error is the likely source. The V call is TRBV2, the J call TRBJ1-5, with unresolved D. This CDR3 is 13 amino acids long. V was pared by 6 bases and J by 4 bases, with 10 bases between. Germline lookup yields CDR1 SNHLY and CDR2 FYNNEI. The CDR3 DNA sequence: TGTGCCAGCAGCCCCGGGCCAAATCAGCCCCAGCATTCT. This sequence encodes CASSPGPNQPQHS.

This clonotype has a count of ten or more. The chain joins TRBV28 to TRBJ1-1; D is perhaps TRBD1 (5 bases). CDR1 is MDHEN, CDR2 SYDVKM, per germline. Trimming pared 1 base from V and 3 bases from J, leaving 9 bases between. The CDR3 has 14 amino acids. Here the CDR3 reads CASSLSAGYTEAFF. CDR3 DNA sequence: TGTGCCAGCAGTTTATCCGCAGGGTACACTGAAGCTTTCTTT.

The chain combines TRBV7-2 with TRBJ2-5, with 16 bases matching TRBD2. Germline CDR1 and CDR2: SGHTA and FQGNSA. The CDR3 loop spans 18 amino acids. V lost 0 bases, J lost 5 bases, and 6 bases stayed unmatched. The chain's CDR3 is CASSLAWGLAGGPETQYF. CDR3 nucleotide sequence: TGTGCCAGCAGCTTAGCTTGGGGACTAGCGGGAGGGCCGGAGACCCAGTACTTC.

This clonotype came up a few times. J is TRBJ2-2 and V is TRBV19; 10 nucleotides match TRBD2. J was trimmed by 2 bases and V by 4 bases; bases with no gene match: 1. The CDR3 extends over 15 amino acids. Germline CDR1 reads LNHDA; CDR2 reads SQIVND (reference sequence). CDR3: CASSRTSGNTGELFF. CDR3 DNA: TGTGCCAGTAGTAGGACTAGCGGTAACACCGGGGAGCTGTTTTTT.

The J gene is TRBJ2-1, the V gene TRBV24-1; D may be TRBD2 (5 bases). V lost 3 bases and J 8 bases, leaving 7 bases between the germline ends. Per the germline V gene, CDR1 is KGHDR and CDR2 is SFDVKD. There are 12 residues in the CDR3. The CDR3 DNA reads TGTGCCACCAGTGATAACGGGGATGAGCAGTTCTTC. It specifies CATSDNGDEQFF.

The chain has TRBV11-2 and TRBJ2-1; 10 bases are a match to TRBD2. V shed 4 bases, J shed 2 bases, and the junction held 5 bases outside the gene matches. Germline V CDR1 and CDR2: SGHAT, FQNNGV. This CDR3 has 16 amino acids. CDR3 bases: TGTGCCAGCAGCTCTCAAAGCGGGAGGGCCTACAATGAGCAGTTCTTC. It specifies CASSSQSGRAYNEQFF.

This clonotype was observed a few times. This chain uses TRBV7-9 with TRBJ2-7, with a tentative D call TRBD1 (5 bases). V lost 5 bases and J 0 bases, leaving 11 bases between the germline ends. Germline-derived CDR1 and CDR2 are SEHNR and FQNEAQ (reference sequence). The CDR3 runs 14 residues. The CDR3 sequence: CASSDSGISYEQYF. The CDR3 nucleotides are TGTGCCAGCAGCGACAGTGGTATCTCCTACGAGCAGTACTTC.

This clonotype was detected only a few times. The genes are TRBV12-3 or TRBV12-4 and TRBJ2-7; no clear D gene. V was clipped by 9 bases and J by 6 bases, with 9 bases between them. The CDR3 totals 10 residues. CDR3 DNA sequence: TGTGCCAGTCCGTACGGCGAGCAGTACTTC. Its protein product is CASPYGEQYF.

This clonotype was observed at least ten times. The chain carries TRBV28 and TRBJ2-7; the D gene is possibly TRBD2 (6 bases). V was pared by 7 bases and J by 0 bases, with 7 bases between. This CDR3 is built from 12 residues. CDR1 is MDHEN and CDR2 is SYDVKM in the germline V gene. DNA of the CDR3: TGTGCCAGCATCGGGAGCTCCTACGAGCAGTACTTC. As protein: CASIGSSYEQYF.

The chain is built from TRBV12-3 or TRBV12-4 and TRBJ2-2, with TRBD1 matching 9 bases. This CDR3 comprises 15 residues. The V segment lost 5 bases and the J segment 9 bases; nucleotides outside the gene matches: 10. The DNA of the CDR3 is TGTGCCAGCAGTCCTCCGGGACAGGGTTCTTGGGAGCTGTTTTTT. As protein: CASSPPGQGSWELFF.

This chain uses TRBV18 with TRBJ2-7; D unresolved. From germline, CDR1 is KGHSH and CDR2 LQKENI. V was clipped by 0 bases and J by 0 bases, with 9 bases between them. CDR3 length: 15 residues. This CDR3 is CASSPPGWGSYEQYF. DNA of the CDR3: TGTGCCAGCTCACCACCAGGTTGGGGCTCCTACGAGCAGTACTTC.

This clonotype turned up a few times. This sequence joins TRBV5-1 and TRBJ1-2; D is unresolved. The V end lost 0 bases, the J end lost 4 bases, and 13 bases lay between the germline ends. The CDR3 covers 15 residues. CDR1 and CDR2 (germline): SGHRS, YFSETQ. The CDR3 sequence is CASSLDPGKGYGYTF. CDR3 coding DNA: TGCGCCAGCAGCTTGGATCCCGGGAAGGGCTATGGCTACACCTTC.